The clone carrying this T cell receptor beta chain appeared a single time. Its target is unknown. Assay: immunoSEQ multiplex PCR; the TCRdb copy retains only in-frame clones and omits some. The profile shows some 180,000 clones, about 89% of them singletons. These data belong to a study of cytomegalovirus exposure and HLA in healthy donors. Study-wide results and limits: Cytomegalovirus association was assigned to around 150 TCR beta chains.

The V and J ends lost 4 bases and 5 bases respectively, with 12 bases between them. CDR3 length equals 13 residues. Germline V CDR1 and CDR2: SGDLS, YYNGEE. This sequence was found in a man between 25 and 39 years old in good health and CMV-seropositive. Sequenced material: PBMCs. The rearrangement links TRBV9 to TRBJ1-1; D is undetermined. In DNA form, the CDR3 reads TGTGCCAGCAGCCCGTCAGGAGGGACTGAAGCTTTCTTT. Protein: CASSPSGGTEAFF.